The rows below give T cell receptor beta chains drawn from one sample of a study of technical replicates of blood from a few donors. TCRdb's copy holds only in-frame clones and misses some; the assay was immunoSEQ multiplex PCR. Among 60,000 to 80,000 clones listed, 80% to 95% were seen once. Sequencing was performed on PBMCs. These receptors originate from a human donor in good health. Some clones in this sample may be carry-over from other donors' samples. CDR3s include the opening cysteine and the closing phenylalanine or tryptophan. A D gene is named only where the DNA matches it firmly. Size is stated for part of the rows, as once, few or many counts, or as a class when the clone is expanded.

J gene: TRBJ1-3
D gene: TRBD1
V gene: TRBV16
clone size: -
CDR3 protein: CASSQGQGSGNTIYF
CDR3 DNA: TGTGCCAGCAGCCAAGGACAGGGGTCTGGAAACACCATATATTTT

J gene: TRBJ1-2
D gene: TRBD1
V gene: TRBV5-8
clone size: -
CDR3 protein: CASSFGQAGYYGYTF
CDR3 DNA: TGTGCCAGCAGCTTCGGACAGGCGGGTTACTATGGCTACACCTTC

J gene: TRBJ2-3
D gene: TRBD1
V gene: TRBV7-2
clone size: -
CDR3 protein: CASSLRQGSTDTQYF
CDR3 DNA: TGTGCCAGCAGCCTCCGACAGGGTAGCACAGATACGCAGTATTTT

J gene: TRBJ2-1
D gene: -
V gene: TRBV5-1
clone size: -
CDR3 protein: CASSDGGNNEQFF
CDR3 DNA: TGCGCCAGCAGCGACGGGGGTAACAATGAGCAGTTCTTC

J gene: TRBJ1-1
D gene: TRBD1
V gene: TRBV5-4
clone size: -
CDR3 protein: CASSSRTGVGTEAFF
CDR3 DNA: TGTGCCAGCAGCTCCCGGACAGGGGTCGGCACTGAAGCTTTCTTT

J gene: TRBJ1-1
D gene: -
V gene: TRBV2
clone size: -
CDR3 protein: CASRALALTGTEAFF
CDR3 DNA: TGTGCCAGCAGGGCCCTTGCCCTCACGGGCACTGAAGCTTTCTTT

J gene: TRBJ2-7
D gene: TRBD1
V gene: TRBV19
clone size: -
CDR3 protein: CASSQNRGYEQYF
CDR3 DNA: TGTGCCAGTAGTCAAAACAGGGGTTACGAGCAGTACTTC

J gene: TRBJ2-6
D gene: -
V gene: TRBV4-1
clone size: -
CDR3 protein: CASRTPGSSGANVLTF
CDR3 DNA: TGCGCCAGCAGAACGCCGGGGAGCTCTGGGGCCAACGTCCTGACTTTC

J gene: TRBJ2-6
D gene: -
V gene: TRBV4-3
clone size: -
CDR3 protein: CASSQAGSGANVLTF
CDR3 DNA: TGCGCCAGCAGCCAAGCCGGGTCTGGGGCCAACGTCCTGACTTTC

J gene: TRBJ2-3
D gene: -
V gene: TRBV2
clone size: -
CDR3 protein: CASSEGADQMYGTQYF
CDR3 DNA: TGTGCCAGCAGTGAAGGGGCTGACCAAATGTATGGTACGCAGTATTTT

J gene: TRBJ2-7
D gene: TRBD2
V gene: TRBV4-3
clone size: -
CDR3 protein: CASSQGTSGVKYEQYF
CDR3 DNA: TGCGCCAGCAGCCAAGGGACTAGCGGGGTGAAGTACGAGCAGTACTTC

J gene: TRBJ2-1
D gene: -
V gene: TRBV25-1
clone size: once
CDR3 protein: CASSAFVGRIVHEQFF
CDR3 DNA: TGTGCCAGCAGTGCTTTTGTGGGGAGGATTGTGCATGAGCAGTTCTTC

J gene: TRBJ2-7
D gene: -
V gene: TRBV6-5
clone size: once
CDR3 protein: CASSYRIASYEQYF
CDR3 DNA: TGTGCCAGCAGTTACAGAATAGCTTCCTACGAGCAGTACTTC

J gene: TRBJ2-7
D gene: TRBD2
V gene: TRBV12-5
clone size: -
CDR3 protein: CASGQGRGGHDEQYF
CDR3 DNA: TGTGCTAGTGGTCAAGGGCGGGGGGGGCACGACGAGCAGTACTTC

J gene: TRBJ1-6
D gene: -
V gene: TRBV12-5
clone size: -
CDR3 protein: CASGLGPGDILSSYNSPLHF
CDR3 DNA: TGTGCTAGTGGTTTAGGGCCCGGGGACATCCTGAGCTCCTATAATTCACCCCTCCACTTT

J gene: TRBJ2-3
D gene: -
V gene: TRBV4-3
clone size: -
CDR3 protein: CASSQGRELDTQYF
CDR3 DNA: TGCGCCAGCAGCCAAGGGAGGGAGCTGGATACGCAGTATTTT

J gene: TRBJ2-1
D gene: TRBD2
V gene: TRBV27
clone size: -
CDR3 protein: CASSQGETSGWGEQFF
CDR3 DNA: TGTGCCAGCAGCCAAGGGGAGACTAGCGGGTGGGGTGAGCAGTTCTTC

J gene: TRBJ2-2
D gene: -
V gene: TRBV13
clone size: once
CDR3 protein: CASSHSLLLDGGTGELFF
CDR3 DNA: TGTGCCAGCAGCCACTCCCTTCTACTAGACGGGGGCACCGGGGAGCTGTTTTTT

J gene: TRBJ2-3
D gene: TRBD1
V gene: TRBV7-2
clone size: -
CDR3 protein: CASSPGQTSTDTQYF
CDR3 DNA: TGTGCCAGCAGCCCGGGACAGACTAGCACAGATACGCAGTATTTT

J gene: TRBJ2-1
D gene: TRBD2
V gene: TRBV9
clone size: once
CDR3 protein: CASSVGDSGVREQFF
CDR3 DNA: TGTGCCAGCAGCGTAGGAGATAGCGGGGTTCGGGAGCAGTTCTTC

J gene: TRBJ1-2
D gene: TRBD1
V gene: TRBV5-1
clone size: -
CDR3 protein: CASSLAGQGDGYTF
CDR3 DNA: TGCGCCAGCAGCCTGGCGGGACAGGGTGATGGCTACACCTTC

J gene: TRBJ2-5
D gene: TRBD2
V gene: TRBV4-1
clone size: -
CDR3 protein: CASSQEPGLAGQETQYF
CDR3 DNA: TGCGCCAGCAGCCAAGAACCGGGACTAGCGGGGCAAGAGACCCAGTACTTC

J gene: TRBJ2-1
D gene: -
V gene: TRBV6-1
clone size: -
CDR3 protein: CASSTSGEAGEQFF
CDR3 DNA: TGTGCCAGCAGTACCTCCGGGGAGGCTGGGGAGCAGTTCTTC

J gene: TRBJ2-1
D gene: TRBD2
V gene: TRBV7-3
clone size: -
CDR3 protein: CASSQGTSGSSYNEQFF
CDR3 DNA: TGTGCCAGCAGCCAAGGGACTAGCGGGAGCTCCTACAATGAGCAGTTCTTC

J gene: TRBJ2-5
D gene: -
V gene: TRBV5-1
clone size: -
CDR3 protein: CASSPTNPYQETQYF
CDR3 DNA: TGCGCCAGCAGCCCAACTAACCCGTACCAAGAGACCCAGTACTTC

J gene: TRBJ2-1
D gene: TRBD1
V gene: TRBV7-9
clone size: -
CDR3 protein: CASSGGQGSYNEQFF
CDR3 DNA: TGTGCCAGCAGCGGTGGACAGGGTTCCTACAATGAGCAGTTCTTC

J gene: TRBJ1-4
D gene: TRBD1
V gene: TRBV2
clone size: -
CDR3 protein: CASSSQGATNEKLFF
CDR3 DNA: TGTGCCAGCAGTTCACAGGGGGCCACTAATGAAAAACTGTTTTTT

J gene: TRBJ2-2
D gene: -
V gene: TRBV7-9
clone size: -
CDR3 protein: CASSQDSTNTGELFF
CDR3 DNA: TGTGCCAGCAGCCAGGACAGTACGAACACCGGGGAGCTGTTTTTT

J gene: TRBJ2-7
D gene: -
V gene: TRBV29-1
clone size: -
CDR3 protein: CSVELGHPSYEQYF
CDR3 DNA: TGCAGCGTTGAGCTTGGACACCCCTCCTACGAGCAGTACTTC

J gene: TRBJ2-7
D gene: TRBD2
V gene: TRBV7-3
clone size: -
CDR3 protein: CASSLMALAGKSYEQYF
CDR3 DNA: TGTGCCAGCAGCTTAATGGCTCTAGCGGGGAAATCCTACGAGCAGTACTTC

J gene: TRBJ2-7
D gene: -
V gene: TRBV18
clone size: -
CDR3 protein: CASSPPSRSEQYF
CDR3 DNA: TGTGCCAGCTCACCCCCGAGCAGGTCCGAGCAGTACTTC

J gene: TRBJ2-3
D gene: -
V gene: TRBV10-3
clone size: once
CDR3 protein: CAISASDTQYF
CDR3 DNA: TGTGCCATCAGTGCCTCAGATACGCAGTATTTT

J gene: TRBJ2-1
D gene: TRBD2
V gene: TRBV7-2
clone size: once
CDR3 protein: CASSFTSGNNEQFF
CDR3 DNA: TGTGCCAGCAGCTTTACTAGCGGGAACAATGAGCAGTTCTTC

J gene: TRBJ2-7
D gene: TRBD2
V gene: TRBV5-4
clone size: -
CDR3 protein: CASSLQGTSRYEQYF
CDR3 DNA: TGTGCCAGCAGCTTACAAGGGACTAGCAGGTACGAGCAGTACTTC

J gene: TRBJ1-2
D gene: -
V gene: TRBV6-6
clone size: -
CDR3 protein: CASSYSMSDGYTF
CDR3 DNA: TGTGCCAGCAGTTACTCGATGAGTGATGGCTACACCTTC

J gene: TRBJ2-2
D gene: TRBD1
V gene: TRBV4-1
clone size: -
CDR3 protein: CASSHGQGSTGELFF
CDR3 DNA: TGCGCCAGCAGCCATGGACAGGGTAGCACCGGGGAGCTGTTTTTT

J gene: TRBJ2-7
D gene: -
V gene: TRBV2
clone size: -
CDR3 protein: CASSEEAYEQYF
CDR3 DNA: TGTGCCAGCAGTGAAGAAGCATACGAGCAGTACTTC

J gene: TRBJ2-3
D gene: TRBD1
V gene: TRBV14
clone size: -
CDR3 protein: CASSRQGARTDTQYF
CDR3 DNA: TGTGCCAGCAGCAGACAGGGGGCTAGGACAGATACGCAGTATTTT

J gene: TRBJ1-2
D gene: TRBD1
V gene: TRBV7-2
clone size: -
CDR3 protein: CASSLVAGQVGYTF
CDR3 DNA: TGTGCCAGCAGCTTAGTGGCGGGACAGGTTGGCTACACCTTC

J gene: TRBJ2-2
D gene: -
V gene: TRBV5-1
clone size: -
CDR3 protein: CASSPSSSTGELFF
CDR3 DNA: TGCGCCAGCAGCCCCAGTTCTAGCACCGGGGAGCTGTTTTTT

J gene: TRBJ2-3
D gene: -
V gene: TRBV4-2
clone size: -
CDR3 protein: CASSQGPERWGEIDTQYF
CDR3 DNA: TGTGCCAGCAGCCAAGGGCCCGAGAGGTGGGGGGAGATAGATACGCAGTATTTT

J gene: TRBJ1-4
D gene: TRBD1
V gene: TRBV5-1
clone size: -
CDR3 protein: CASSPGQHNEKLFF
CDR3 DNA: TGCGCCAGCAGCCCGGGACAGCACAATGAAAAACTGTTTTTT

J gene: TRBJ2-5
D gene: TRBD2
V gene: TRBV9
clone size: -
CDR3 protein: CASSVGSLAGATYQETQYF
CDR3 DNA: TGTGCCAGCAGCGTCGGGTCACTAGCGGGGGCCACCTACCAAGAGACCCAGTACTTC

J gene: TRBJ1-2
D gene: TRBD1
V gene: TRBV7-8
clone size: once
CDR3 protein: CASSQKTGVIGYTF
CDR3 DNA: TGTGCCAGCAGCCAGAAAACAGGGGTGATTGGCTACACCTTC

J gene: TRBJ2-5
D gene: -
V gene: TRBV4-3
clone size: medium-sized
CDR3 protein: CASSQERGGQETQYF
CDR3 DNA: TGCGCCAGCAGCCAAGAACGGGGTGGCCAAGAGACCCAGTACTTC